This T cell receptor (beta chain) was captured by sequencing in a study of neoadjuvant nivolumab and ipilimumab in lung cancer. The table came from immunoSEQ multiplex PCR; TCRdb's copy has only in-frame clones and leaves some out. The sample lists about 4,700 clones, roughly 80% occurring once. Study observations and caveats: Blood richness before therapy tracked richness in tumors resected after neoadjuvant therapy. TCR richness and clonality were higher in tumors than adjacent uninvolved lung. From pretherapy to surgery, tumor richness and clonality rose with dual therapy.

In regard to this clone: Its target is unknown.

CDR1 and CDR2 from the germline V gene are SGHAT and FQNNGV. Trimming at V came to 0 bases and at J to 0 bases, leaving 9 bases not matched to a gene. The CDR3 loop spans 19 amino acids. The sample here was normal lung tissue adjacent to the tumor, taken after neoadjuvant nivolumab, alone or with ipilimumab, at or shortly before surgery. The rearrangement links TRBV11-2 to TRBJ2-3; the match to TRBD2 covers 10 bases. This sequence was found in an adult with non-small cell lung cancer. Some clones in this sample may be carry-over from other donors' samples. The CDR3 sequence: CASSLDLPSGRPSTDTQYF. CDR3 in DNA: TGTGCCAGCAGCTTAGATCTCCCTAGCGGGAGACCTAGCACAGATACGCAGTATTTT.